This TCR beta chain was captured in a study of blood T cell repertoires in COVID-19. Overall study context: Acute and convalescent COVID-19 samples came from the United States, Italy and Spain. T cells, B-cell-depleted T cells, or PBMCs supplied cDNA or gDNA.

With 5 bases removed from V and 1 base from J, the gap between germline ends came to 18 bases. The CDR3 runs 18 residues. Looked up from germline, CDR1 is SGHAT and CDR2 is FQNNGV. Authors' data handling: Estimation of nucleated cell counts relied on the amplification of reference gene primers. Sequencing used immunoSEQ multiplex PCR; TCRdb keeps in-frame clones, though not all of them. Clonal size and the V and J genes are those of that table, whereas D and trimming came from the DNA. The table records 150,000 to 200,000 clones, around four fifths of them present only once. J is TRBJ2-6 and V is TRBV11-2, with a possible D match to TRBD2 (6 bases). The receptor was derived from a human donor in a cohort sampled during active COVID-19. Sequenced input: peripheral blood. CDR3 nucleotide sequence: TGTGCCAGCAGCCCGGAGGAGGGACGGCCGTCTGGGGCCAACGTCCTGACTTTC. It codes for CASSPEEGRPSGANVLTF. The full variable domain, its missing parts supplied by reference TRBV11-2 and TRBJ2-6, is EAGVAQSPRYKIIEKRQSVAFWCNPISGHATLYWYQQILGQGPKLLIQFQNNGVVDDSQLPKDRFSAERLKGVDSTLKIQPAKLEDSAVYLCASSPEEGRPSGANVLTFGAGSRLTVL.